This TCR beta chain was profiled in a study of cytomegalovirus exposure and HLA in healthy donors. The CDR3 is 17 amino acids. Germline lookup yields CDR1 MDHEN and CDR2 SYDVKM. The trim removed 8 bases at V and 1 base at J, leaving 14 bases unmatched. This clone has a single count. The study ran its PCR with 60 Vbeta and 13 Jbeta primers. Clones were sequenced by immunoSEQ multiplex PCR, and TCRdb holds only the in-frame ones, with some missing. Of around 180,000 clones in the sample, about three quarters were seen once. Specimen: PBMCs. The V call is TRBV28, the J call TRBJ1-2; 9 nucleotides agree with TRBD1. The source of this sequence is a girl aged 10-17 years in good health and CMV-seronegative. The CDR3 is CASAGSGQGSFNYGYTF. The CDR3 region has the DNA TGTGCCAGCGCGGGGTCGGGACAGGGCAGTTTTAACTATGGCTACACCTTC.